Shown below are 19 T cell receptor beta chains from a single sample sequenced in a study of vaccination and CD4 T cells after COVID-19. The treatment was: roughly 10-day PBMC culture with coronavirus spike peptide pools or control peptides (ViraFEST assay). Which antigens these TCRs recognize remains unknown. Once obtained from cultured CD4+ T cells, the DNA was sequenced using the Oncomine TCR Beta short-read assay. Using its own MiXCR run on the PCR reads, TCRdb lists one record per CDR3 protein. Of about 12,000 distinct CDR3 sequences listed, approximately 45% are singletons. The sequencing sample was made of CD4+ T cells from blood, cultured in vitro. The receptors stem from a human donor who had recovered from COVID-19.

DNA of the CDR3: TGTGCCACCGCCCCAAATGCCTTGAACACTGAAGCTTTCTTT. It specifies CATAPNALNTEAFF. The chain carries TRBV2 and TRBJ1-1; D uncertain. Germline CDR1 reads SNHLY; CDR2 reads FYNNEI. Trimming stripped 10 bases from V and 0 bases from J, with 15 bases between. The CDR3 loop spans 14 amino acids.

The chain links TRBV11-3 to TRBJ2-7; D not certain. Germline CDR1 is SGHNT and CDR2 is YENEEA. There are 13 residues in the CDR3. V shed 3 bases and J shed 6 bases, with 12 bases lying between them. The CDR3 DNA is TGTGCCAGCAGCTTTACCGCGGCCGGCGAGCAGTACTTC. As protein: CASSFTAAGEQYF. The full variable domain, in which reference TRBV11-3 and TRBJ2-7 provide the parts outside the CDR3, is EAGVVQSPRYKIIEKKQPVAFWCNPISGHNTLYWYLQNLGQGPELLIRYENEEAVDDSQLPKDRFSAERLKGVDSTLKIQPAELGDSAVYLCASSFTAAGEQYFGPGTRLTVT.

This clonotype came up a few times. CDR3 protein: CASSEESNQPQHF. Here the CDR3 DNA reads TGTGCCAGCAGTGAAGAAAGCAATCAGCCCCAGCATTTT. The V gene is TRBV2, the J gene TRBJ1-5; no clear D. Deletions cut 1 base from V and 1 base from J, with 2 bases between. Germline V lookup: CDR1 SNHLY, CDR2 FYNNEI. The CDR3 loop spans 13 amino acids.

This clonotype is classed as medium-sized (0.01 to 0.1%). The chain has TRBV5-4 and TRBJ2-1; 8 nucleotides match TRBD2. CDR1 is SGHNT and CDR2 is YYREEE in the germline V gene (reference sequence). The CDR3 is 16 residues long. J lost 0 bases, V lost 3 bases, and 5 bases had no gene match. The CDR3 sequence is CASSSTSASSYNEQFF. CDR3 nucleotide sequence: TGTGCCAGCAGCTCGACTAGCGCCAGCTCCTACAATGAGCAGTTCTTC.

This sequence joins TRBV15 and TRBJ2-3; TRBD2 aligns across 14 bases. Germline V lookup: CDR1 LNHNV, CDR2 YYDKDF (reference sequence). After removal of 8 bases from V and 0 bases from J, the junction contained 10 bases not matched to a gene. CDR3 size: 18 residues. The CDR3 DNA reads as TGTGCCACCGCCCCCGCGGGACTAGCGGGAGCTAGCACAGATACGCAGTATTTT. Its translation: CATAPAGLAGASTDTQYF.

The CDR3 here is CASSRDRVNQPQHF. CDR3 in DNA: TGTGCCAGTAGTAGAGACAGGGTCAATCAGCCCCAGCATTTT. The gene calls are TRBV19 and TRBJ1-5; 7 bases match TRBD1. This CDR3 has 14 amino acids. The germline V gene encodes CDR1 LNHDA and CDR2 SQIVND (reference sequence). V lost 4 bases, J lost 3 bases, and 3 bases stayed unmatched. Filled out from reference TRBV19 and TRBJ1-5, the complete variable domain reads DGGITQSPKYLFRKEGQNVTLSCEQNLNHDAMYWYRQDPGQGLRLIYYSQIVNDFQKGDIAEGYSVSREKKESFPLTVTSAQKNPTAFYLCASSRDRVNQPQHFGDGTRLSIL.

This clonotype turned up a few times. The chain is built from TRBV20-1 and TRBJ1-1, with a tentative D call TRBD1 (5 bases). Trimming stripped 5 bases from V and 0 bases from J, with 13 bases between. The CDR3 runs 14 residues. CDR1 and CDR2 from the germline V gene are DFQATT and SNEGSKA (reference sequence). The CDR3 loop reads CSAQSGIMNTEAFF. CDR3 in DNA: TGCAGTGCTCAATCAGGGATTATGAACACTGAAGCTTTCTTT.

This chain joins TRBV2 and TRBJ2-2; TRBD1 aligns across 7 bases. CDR1 and CDR2 (germline): SNHLY, FYNNEI. CDR3 length: 13 amino acids. Germline trimming cut 6 bases from V and 6 bases from J; bases unmatched to any gene: 4. The CDR3 loop is CASRDGQAGELFF. The CDR3, as DNA: TGTGCCAGCAGGGACGGACAGGCCGGGGAGCTGTTTTTT.

This clonotype has more than one count but fewer than ten. CDR3 amino acids: CASSMSGKGSYEQYF. The CDR3, as DNA: TGTGCCAGTAGTATGAGTGGTAAGGGATCCTACGAGCAGTACTTC. This chain connects TRBV19 to TRBJ2-7; no clear D. The CDR3 runs to 15 residues. The ends were cut back, 3 bases at V and 1 base at J, with 13 bases in the middle. Germline CDR1 LNHDA, CDR2 SQIVND (reference sequence).

This clonotype came up a few times. The J gene is TRBJ1-1, the V gene TRBV10-3; 8 bases line up with TRBD1. CDR3 length: 16 residues. V dropped 8 bases and J dropped 7; count of bases not matched to a gene: 18. Germline loops: CDR1 ENHRY, CDR2 SYGVKD. As DNA, the CDR3 is TGTGCCATCTCCGTTCTTACTGGACAGGGACGACTTGAAGCTTTCTTT. It encodes CAISVLTGQGRLEAFF.

This clonotype showed up just a few times. The V gene is TRBV5-6, the J gene TRBJ1-1; 7 bases match TRBD1. Per the germline V gene, CDR1 is SGHDT and CDR2 is YYEEEE. The trim removed 3 bases at V and 4 bases at J, leaving 9 bases unmatched. This CDR3 is 15 amino acids long. CDR3 protein: CASSSPEGAITEAFF. The CDR3 region has the DNA TGTGCCAGCAGCTCGCCAGAGGGGGCGATCACTGAAGCTTTCTTT.

The V call is TRBV5-4, the J call TRBJ2-5; D unclear. This CDR3 contains 13 residues. The germline CDR1 and CDR2 sequences are SGHNT and YYREEE (reference sequence). Trimming pared 0 bases from V and 5 bases from J, leaving 8 bases between. In DNA form, the CDR3 reads TGTGCCAGCAGCTTGGGTTCGCGGGAGACCCAGTACTTC. Amino acid sequence: CASSLGSRETQYF.

CDR3 sequence: CSARVGLAFTDTQYF. The CDR3 DNA is TGCAGTGCTAGAGTAGGACTAGCGTTCACAGATACGCAGTATTTT. The chain combines TRBV20-1 with TRBJ2-3, with 9 bases fitting TRBD2. Unmatched junction bases numbered 4, after V lost 1 base and J lost 2 bases. Germline V gene data show CDR1 as DFQATT and CDR2 as SNEGSKA (reference sequence). The CDR3 totals 15 residues.

The table lists this clonotype with a few counts. The rearrangement links TRBV6-1 to TRBJ1-2, with a possible D match to TRBD1 (6 bases). CDR3 length: 13 amino acids. Germline CDR1 is MNHNS and CDR2 is SASEGT. Between the trimmed V and J ends, which lost 7 bases and 5 bases, there was a span of 14 bases. The CDR3 loop is CASKDSTFYGYTF. For the CDR3, the DNA is TGTGCCAGCAAGGACAGTACGTTTTATGGCTACACCTTC.

The chain couples TRBV28 to TRBJ2-5; D is uncertain. The CDR3 is 13 amino acids. The germline gives CDR1 MDHEN, CDR2 SYDVKM. Here the CDR3 reads CAFRVAGSETQYF. CDR3 bases: TGTGCATTTCGGGTGGCAGGCTCAGAGACCCAGTACTTC.

This chain joins TRBV11-1 and TRBJ2-7, with D perhaps TRBD1 (6 bases). CDR3 size: 15 residues. V was pared by 5 bases and J by 3 bases, with 17 bases between. Germline V gene sequence: CDR1 SGHAT, CDR2 FQDESV (reference sequence). Here the CDR3 DNA reads TGTGCCAGCAGCCTAAGACGGGCCAGGGGCTACGAGCAGTACTTC. As protein: CASSLRRARGYEQYF.

This CDR3 is CASSQMGLAGAGSYNEQFF. CDR3 coding DNA: TGTGCCAGCAGCCAGATGGGACTAGCGGGTGCTGGGTCCTACAATGAGCAGTTCTTC. The chain carries TRBV4-2 and TRBJ2-1, with 12 bases lining up with TRBD2. The CDR3 covers 19 residues. V shed 3 bases and J 1 base; nucleotides not matched to a gene: 10. From germline, CDR1 is LGHNA and CDR2 YNFKEQ.

This clonotype has only a few counts. This chain uses TRBV28 with TRBJ2-4; D is unclear. Germline CDR1 is MDHEN and CDR2 is SYDVKM. The CDR3 contains 12 residues. The V end lost 3 bases, the J end lost 7 bases, and 7 bases lay between the germline ends. The CDR3 coding sequence is TGTGCCAGCAGTTTGTGGCCCAACATTCAGTACTTC. Encoded protein: CASSLWPNIQYF. Full variable domain (rest looked up from reference TRBV28 and TRBJ2-4): DVKVTQSSRYLVKRTGEKVFLECVQDMDHENMFWYRQDPGLGLRLIYFSYDVKMKEKGDIPEGYSVSREKKERFSLILESASTNQTSMYLCASSLWPNIQYFGAGTRLSVL.

The chain joins TRBV20-1 to TRBJ2-7; 7 bases fit TRBD2. Looked up from germline, CDR1 is DFQATT and CDR2 is SNEGSKA (reference sequence). The V and J ends lost 6 bases and 5 bases, in that order; junction bases with no gene match: 13. This CDR3 has 14 residues. CDR3 bases: TGCAGTGCAACCGATTGGACGGGAGGAGACGAGCAGTACTTC. Protein product: CSATDWTGGDEQYF.